This is a list of T cell receptor beta chains from one sample in a study of cytotoxic CD8 clonotypes in ibrutinib-treated CLL. The protocol was immunoSEQ multiplex PCR, while the TCRdb copy is restricted to in-frame clones and leaves out a portion. Among about 29,000 clones listed, 75% to 80% were seen once. The sample was PBMCs, taken after 36 months of ibrutinib treatment. These receptors all stem from a human donor with chronic lymphocytic leukemia. The CDR3 runs from the conserved cysteine through the conserved F or W. A D gene is named only where the DNA matches it firmly. Rows may omit the clone size; those that give it use once, few, many or a size class.

V	J	size	D	DNA	CDR3
TRBV6-6	TRBJ2-5	.	.	TGTGCCAGCAGTTACAGGGAGACCCAGTACTTC	CASSYRETQYF
TRBV7-3	TRBJ1-1	.	TRBD1	TGTGCCAGCAGCTTAGATGGGACAGGGAACACTGAAGCTTTCTTT	CASSLDGTGNTEAFF
TRBV5-1	TRBJ2-3	.	.	TGCGCCAGCAGCTTGTACCCCACAGATACGCAGTATTTT	CASSLYPTDTQYF
TRBV6-5	TRBJ1-6	.	.	TGTGCCACCCAGGACGTAAGCTCCTATAATTCACCCCTCCACTTT	CATQDVSSYNSPLHF
TRBV2	TRBJ1-2	.	TRBD1	TGTGCCAGCAGTGAAGGGACAGGGGGGGTCTATGGCTACACCTTC	CASSEGTGGVYGYTF
TRBV11-2	TRBJ1-1	.	TRBD1	TGTGCCAGCAGCCATGGGACAGGGGTGACTTTCTTT	CASSHGTGVTFF
TRBV5-5	TRBJ1-1	once	.	TGTGCCAGCAGCTTGCGCCCGAACTATGACGCGAACACTGAAGCTTTCTTT	CASSLRPNYDANTEAFF
TRBV9	TRBJ2-1	.	TRBD2	TGTGCCAGCAGCGTAAGCGGGGGGAACTACAATGAGCAGTTCTTC	CASSVSGGNYNEQFF
TRBV6-5	TRBJ1-5	medium-sized	.	TGTGCCAGCACCCTCCCGGGTAATAGCAATCAGCCCCAGCATTTT	CASTLPGNSNQPQHF
TRBV7-9	TRBJ1-5	.	.	TGTGCCAGCAGCCAGGGCGGGCAGCCCCAGCATTTT	CASSQGGQPQHF
TRBV19	TRBJ1-5	.	.	TGTGCCAGTAGACAGCCACATCAGCCCCAGCATTTT	CASRQPHQPQHF
TRBV18	TRBJ2-1	.	TRBD2	TGTGCCAGCTCACGAGCGGGGGCCTACAATGAGCAGTTCTTC	CASSRAGAYNEQFF
TRBV9	TRBJ2-3	.	.	TGTGCCAGCAGATCGGGGGCCTCTAGCACAGATACGCAGTATTTT	CASRSGASSTDTQYF
TRBV9	TRBJ2-3	.	.	TGTGCCAGCAGCGTAGAACAGGTCCGGAGAACCGATACGCAGTATTTT	CASSVEQVRRTDTQYF
TRBV7-6	TRBJ1-1	.	.	TGTGCCAGCAGCCAACTGAAGGGCATCATGAACACTGAAGCTTTCTTT	CASSQLKGIMNTEAFF
TRBV18	TRBJ2-7	.	.	TGTGCCAGCTCACTTGAACCGAGGATCGAGCAGTACTTC	CASSLEPRIEQYF
TRBV4-2	TRBJ1-5	.	.	TGTGCCAGCAGCCAGGATGAGGTGTCCAGGGGAGTCAATCAGCCCCAGCATTTT	CASSQDEVSRGVNQPQHF
TRBV4-3	TRBJ1-5	few	.	TGCGCCAGCAGCCAAGATTGGGTTGAAGGGAATAGCAATCAGCCCCAGCATTTT	CASSQDWVEGNSNQPQHF
TRBV7-2	TRBJ2-3	.	TRBD2	TGTGCCAGCAGCCCCGGGCCAGCGGGGGGACTCACAGATACGCAGTATTTT	CASSPGPAGGLTDTQYF
TRBV9	TRBJ2-3	.	TRBD2	TGTGCCAGCAGCGTAGGCCTAGCGGGGGGGCGAGATACGCAGTATTTT	CASSVGLAGGRDTQYF
TRBV7-9	TRBJ2-2	large	TRBD1	TGTGCCAGCAGCCCACCGGGACAGGGCCCCACCGGGGAGCTGTTTTTT	CASSPPGQGPTGELFF
TRBV20-1	TRBJ1-1	.	.	TGCAGTGCTTTCCCTCAGGGTGAAGCTTTCTTT	CSAFPQGEAFF
TRBV19	TRBJ2-1	.	.	TGTGCCAGTAGTGCAGGGGGGGGCCTTTACAATGAGCAGTTCTTC	CASSAGGGLYNEQFF
TRBV5-4	TRBJ1-2	.	TRBD1	TGTGCCAGCAGCGTTAACTCCGGGACAGGGGGCCTAAGGTATGGCTACACCTTC	CASSVNSGTGGLRYGYTF
TRBV5-4	TRBJ2-1	.	.	TGTGCCAGCAGCTTGTCCGCAGGGCACGATGAGCAGTTCTTC	CASSLSAGHDEQFF
TRBV4-3	TRBJ1-6	once	.	TGCGCCAGCAGCCAAGCAAACCCGAATTCACCCCTCCACTTT	CASSQANPNSPLHF
TRBV7-9	TRBJ1-2	.	.	TGTGCCAGCACCGGTACCTATGGCTACACCTTC	CASTGTYGYTF
TRBV30	TRBJ2-5	.	.	TGTGCCTGGAGTGGTTGGCGGGAGACCCAGTACTTC	CAWSGWRETQYF
TRBV6-6	TRBJ1-1	.	.	TGTGCCAGCAGTTACCGGGGGGAGAACACTGAAGCTTTCTTT	CASSYRGENTEAFF
TRBV5-5	TRBJ1-1	.	.	TGTGCCAGCAGCTTAATGAACACTGAAGCTTTCTTT	CASSLMNTEAFF
TRBV6-5	TRBJ2-2	.	.	TGTGCCAGCAGTTCCACAGGGTGGACCGGGGAGCTGTTTTTT	CASSSTGWTGELFF
TRBV10-2	TRBJ2-7	.	TRBD2	TGCGCCAGCAGTGACGTTAAAGAGACTAGCGGTTACGAGCAGTACTTC	CASSDVKETSGYEQYF
TRBV19	TRBJ2-2	few	.	TGTGCCAGTACCCTCGGACCGATGAAGAACACCGGGGAGCTGTTTTTT	CASTLGPMKNTGELFF
TRBV6-1	TRBJ1-2	.	TRBD1	TGTGCCAGCAGTGCCATACCCGGGACAGGGGGCGTCCATGGCTACACCTTC	CASSAIPGTGGVHGYTF
TRBV27	TRBJ1-6	few	TRBD1	TGTGCCAGCAGTTTAGGGACAGGGGCTGGGGGTTCACCCCTCCACTTT	CASSLGTGAGGSPLHF
TRBV10-3	TRBJ2-5	.	.	TGTGCCATCAAGGAATCGGGTCGGGAGACCCAGTACTTC	CAIKESGRETQYF
TRBV9	TRBJ2-3	.	.	TGTGCCAGCAGCGTAGAAGGACACTCTAGGGCAGATACGCAGTATTTT	CASSVEGHSRADTQYF
TRBV5-1	TRBJ1-5	.	.	TGCGCCAGCAGCTTGGCCGGGGGTAGCAATCAGCCCCAGCATTTT	CASSLAGGSNQPQHF
TRBV15	TRBJ1-1	.	.	TGTGCCACCAGCAGAGTCGGCGGTTTGTCGGCTTTCTTT	CATSRVGGLSAFF
TRBV27	TRBJ2-7	.	TRBD1	TGTGCCAGCAGTCCTGGTGGGCAGGGGGTCAACGAGCAGTACTTC	CASSPGGQGVNEQYF
TRBV18	TRBJ2-1	.	.	TGTGCCAGCTCACCAAGGGACAATGAGCAGTTCTTC	CASSPRDNEQFF
TRBV7-3	TRBJ2-2	.	TRBD1	TGTGCCAGCAGGAGGGACAGGGGGAACACCGGGGAGCTGTTTTTT	CASRRDRGNTGELFF
TRBV27	TRBJ2-7	.	.	TGTGCCAGCAGTTCCCTAGGGGACGAGCAGTACTTC	CASSSLGDEQYF
TRBV4-3	TRBJ2-7	.	TRBD1	TGCGCCAGCAGCCAAGATCGACAGGGGGCGACGTACGAGCAGTACTTC	CASSQDRQGATYEQYF
TRBV7-9	TRBJ2-2	.	.	TGTGCCAGCAGCACACCAGACAGAGCCAACACCGGGGAGCTGTTTTTT	CASSTPDRANTGELFF
TRBV11-3	TRBJ1-5	.	.	TGTGCCAGCAGCATCCCGGTGGTATTTAGCAATCAGCCCCAGCATTTT	CASSIPVVFSNQPQHF
TRBV19	TRBJ2-7	.	.	TGTGCCAGTAGTATGGGACGGGGGAGCTCCTACGAGCAGTACTTC	CASSMGRGSSYEQYF
TRBV11-2	TRBJ2-2	few	.	TGTGCCAGCAGCCTGACAGGGAACACCGGGGAGCTGTTTTTT	CASSLTGNTGELFF
TRBV29-1	TRBJ2-5	once	TRBD2	TGCAGCGTTGAAGGCCTAGCGGGGGCCCTTTACTCACAAGAGACCCAGTACTTC	CSVEGLAGALYSQETQYF
TRBV5-1	TRBJ2-1	.	.	TGCGCCAGCAGTACGCAGGGGGGCTACAATGAGCAGTTCTTC	CASSTQGGYNEQFF
TRBV14	TRBJ2-7	.	.	TGTGCCAGCAGCCAAGAACCAGCAACCTACGAGCAGTACTTC	CASSQEPATYEQYF
TRBV29-1	TRBJ1-1	.	TRBD1	TGCAGCGTTGAAGGGGCAGGGGGGACTGAAGCTTTCTTT	CSVEGAGGTEAFF
TRBV2	TRBJ1-4	.	.	TGTGCCAGCAGTGGGACGTATGAAAAACTGTTTTTT	CASSGTYEKLFF
TRBV4-1	TRBJ1-5	once	.	TGCGCCAGCAGCCAAGATACGGGGGACGGGCAGCCCCAGCATTTT	CASSQDTGDGQPQHF
TRBV5-1	TRBJ2-7	.	.	TGCGCCAGCAGCTTGGTTGTATCCACTTCCGAGCAGTACTTC	CASSLVVSTSEQYF
TRBV20-1	TRBJ1-2	.	.	TGCAGTGCTAGAGAGGGCTACACCTTC	CSAREGYTF
TRBV10-3	TRBJ1-1	.	.	TGTGCCATCAGTGTCGTCGAGAACACTGAAGCTTTCTTT	CAISVVENTEAFF
TRBV4-3	TRBJ2-1	.	TRBD2	TGCGCCAGCAGCCAAGATTGGGCTAGCGGGGGAAATGAGCAGTTCTTC	CASSQDWASGGNEQFF
TRBV7-2	TRBJ2-1	.	TRBD2	TGTGCCAGCAGCGCAGGACTAGCGGACTACAATGAGCAGTTCTTC	CASSAGLADYNEQFF
TRBV5-6	TRBJ1-1	many	TRBD1	TGTGCCAGCAGCTTGGTGGTGACAGGGGGAACTGAAGCTTTCTTT	CASSLVVTGGTEAFF